This is a list of T cell receptor beta chains from one sample in a study of shared clonotypes between healthy human individuals. Sequenced by immunoSEQ multiplex PCR; TCRdb stores in-frame clones only, minus some. The repertoire consists of 1,100,000 or so clones, with about four fifths occurring once and the leading ten covering under 0.65%. The specimen was memory CD4+ T cells from PBMCs. The receptors were gathered from a young man in good health. Some clones in this sample may be carry-over from other donors' samples. Each CDR3 is given with its conserved first and last residue. D genes are given only for firm matches. Size values are once, few and many counts, or a class for expanded clones, and some rows have none.

cdr3_aa cdr3_nt j_call d_call clone_size v_call
CASNAGGSYEQYF TGTGCCAGCAACGCGGGAGGGTCCTACGAGCAGTACTTC TRBJ2-7 TRBD2 NA TRBV28
CATSRDPNQPQHF TGTGCCACCAGCAGGGATCCCAATCAGCCCCAGCATTTT TRBJ1-5 NA few TRBV15
CASSTRGDEQFF TGTGCCAGCAGCACCCGTGGGGATGAGCAGTTCTTC TRBJ2-1 NA NA TRBV11-3
CASSEGGDQPQHF TGTGCCAGCAGTGAAGGCGGTGATCAGCCCCAGCATTTT TRBJ1-5 NA NA TRBV6-1
CASSTKTGLPHYSNQPQHF TGTGCCAGCAGCACTAAGACAGGCCTCCCTCACTATAGCAATCAGCCCCAGCATTTT TRBJ1-5 NA NA TRBV21-1
CASSFGPTNEKLFF TGCGCCAGCAGCTTCGGGCCAACTAATGAAAAACTGTTTTTT TRBJ1-4 NA NA TRBV5-1
CASSLGDGLTDTQYF TGTGCCAGCAGCTTGGGTGACGGACTCACAGATACGCAGTATTTT TRBJ2-3 NA NA TRBV5-6
CASSSGTSVDEQFF TGCGCCAGCAGCTCGGGGACTAGCGTGGATGAGCAGTTCTTC TRBJ2-1 TRBD2 NA TRBV5-1
CAVGASGIYEQYF TGTGCCGTAGGGGCTAGCGGGATCTACGAGCAGTACTTC TRBJ2-7 TRBD2 NA TRBV7-9
CASSLTGRGMNTEAFF TGTGCCAGCAGCTTGACAGGGAGAGGGATGAACACTGAAGCTTTCTTT TRBJ1-1 NA NA TRBV5-6
CASSGSGRGSDTQYF TGTGCCAGTAGCGGTAGCGGGAGAGGGTCAGATACGCAGTATTTT TRBJ2-3 TRBD2 once TRBV28
CASSVGSTSYEQYF TGTGCCAGCAGCGTAGGCAGTACCTCCTACGAGCAGTACTTC TRBJ2-7 NA NA TRBV9
CASSQLLATSTDTQYF TGCGCCAGCAGTCAACTACTAGCGACTAGCACAGATACGCAGTATTTT TRBJ2-3 TRBD2 NA TRBV5-1
CASSLGWAGYNSPLHF TGTGCCAGCAGCTTAGGGTGGGCAGGGTATAATTCACCCCTCCACTTT TRBJ1-6 NA NA TRBV11-3
CASSLDRGYGGYTF TGTGCCAGCAGCTTAGACAGGGGATACGGTGGCTACACCTTC TRBJ1-2 TRBD1 few TRBV7-2
CASSPAQGRDTQYF TGTGCCAGCTCACCGGCTCAGGGGCGCGATACGCAGTATTTT TRBJ2-3 NA once TRBV18
CASSLGAGNQPQHF TGCGCCAGCAGCTTAGGAGCTGGCAATCAGCCCCAGCATTTT TRBJ1-5 NA NA TRBV5-1
CASSLGSYEQFF TGTGCCAGCAGCTTGGGGAGCTATGAGCAGTTCTTC TRBJ2-1 NA NA TRBV5-8
CASSLLASRNIQYF TGCGCCAGCAGCTTGCTCGCCAGCAGAAACATTCAGTACTTC TRBJ2-4 NA NA TRBV5-1
CASSLRGREDTQYF TGTGCCAGCAGCCTGAGGGGGAGGGAGGATACGCAGTATTTT TRBJ2-3 NA NA TRBV11-2
CASSLGGDRSYEQYF TGTGCCAGCAGCTTAGGGGGGGACCGCTCCTACGAGCAGTACTTC TRBJ2-7 NA once TRBV7-2
CASSLDVLQEQFF TGTGCCAGCAGCTTAGATGTACTTCAAGAGCAGTTCTTC TRBJ2-1 NA NA TRBV7-7
CASRKDNLNTGELFF TGTGCCAGCCGGAAGGACAACCTGAACACCGGGGAGCTGTTTTTT TRBJ2-2 NA NA TRBV5-4
CASSLESGRTYNEQFF TGTGCCAGCAGCTTAGAGAGCGGGAGAACCTACAATGAGCAGTTCTTC TRBJ2-1 TRBD2 NA TRBV5-6
CASSPPRRTGNTEAFF TGTGCCAGCTCACCCCCTAGGCGGACAGGGAATACTGAAGCTTTCTTT TRBJ1-1 TRBD1 NA TRBV18
CASSPPGVTGELFF TGTGCCAGCAGCCCACCAGGTGTGACCGGGGAGCTGTTTTTT TRBJ2-2 NA NA TRBV5-6
CASRLAGGLEQFF TGTGCCAGCAGATTAGCGGGAGGGCTTGAGCAGTTCTTC TRBJ2-1 TRBD2 NA TRBV6-1
CASSQGQAITGANVLTF TGTGCCAGCAGCCAAGGACAGGCGATTACTGGGGCCAACGTCCTGACTTTC TRBJ2-6 NA few TRBV4-2
CASSQDMRPQSGTDTQYF TGCGCCAGCAGCCAAGATATGCGACCACAATCCGGCACAGATACGCAGTATTTT TRBJ2-3 NA NA TRBV4-1
CASSLLAGVWNEQFF TGTGCCAGCAGCCTGCTAGCGGGAGTGTGGAATGAGCAGTTCTTC TRBJ2-1 TRBD2 NA TRBV11-1
CASTRQGNYGYTF TGTGCCAGCACCCGACAGGGTAACTATGGCTACACCTTC TRBJ1-2 TRBD1 NA TRBV5-6
CASSYGPNTEAFF TGTGCCAGCAGCTACGGACCGAACACTGAAGCTTTCTTT TRBJ1-1 NA NA TRBV7-3
CASSPLTSGKRTDTQYF TGTGCCAGCAGCCCCCTTACTAGCGGGAAACGCACAGATACGCAGTATTTT TRBJ2-3 TRBD2 NA TRBV7-8
CASSLGLAQETQYF TGTGCCAGCAGCTTAGGCCTAGCCCAAGAGACCCAGTACTTC TRBJ2-5 NA NA TRBV7-9
CAWSVSADQPQHF TGTGCCTGGAGTGTATCCGCGGATCAGCCCCAGCATTTT TRBJ1-5 NA NA TRBV30